A single sample is the source of the 16 T cell receptor beta chains below, sequenced in a study of post-analysis software for immune sequencing data. Study outcomes and limitations: Among 5 or 6 TRBV segments more frequent in patients than controls were TRBV5-6, TRBV5-1 and TRBV20-1.

No antigen has been identified for these receptors. Incorporated into the TCR beta cDNA libraries were unique molecular identifiers, which served to reduce PCR and sequencing biases. TCRdb reprocessed the PCR reads via MiXCR and lists one record per CDR3 protein. The profile shows approximately 730,000 distinct CDR3 sequences, roughly 46% of them singletons. Sequencing was done on a sample of blood. Receptor source: a girl aged 5-17 years with multiple sclerosis.

This clonotype was observed a few times. The chain uses TRBV25-1 and TRBJ1-2, with a possible D match to TRBD1 (6 bases). Trimming shortened V by 1 base and J by 8 bases, and 20 bases separated the two germline ends. CDR3 length equals 16 residues. Germline values: CDR1 MGHDK, CDR2 SYGVNS. CDR3 nucleotides: TGTGCCAGCAGTGAATCACCTCGGGGGGCGTGGCAGGGCTACACCTTC. It specifies CASSESPRGAWQGYTF.

In its sample, this clonotype was seen a few times. The chain has TRBV6-1 and TRBJ2-3, with 11 bases that match TRBD2. Losses at the gene ends were 8 bases for V and 6 bases for J; bases not matched to a gene: 13. Germline CDR1 and CDR2: MNHNS and SASEGT. This CDR3 spans 16 amino acids. Written as DNA, the CDR3 is TGTGCCAGCTGGCCATGGGCTAGCGGGAGGTCGGATACGCAGTATTTT. Translated, it gives CASWPWASGRSDTQYF.

This clonotype appeared many times. The V gene is TRBV7-3, the J gene TRBJ2-7; D call uncertain. CDR1 is SGHTA, CDR2 FQGTGA, per germline. There are 13 residues in the CDR3. V lost 3 bases to trimming and J lost 6 bases, with 12 bases between them. The CDR3 DNA follows: TGTGCCAGCAGCTTGGAACACTTGTCCGAGCAGTACTTC. Its protein product is CASSLEHLSEQYF.

The chain employs TRBV5-5 and TRBJ2-7; possibly TRBD2 for D (6 bases). Trimming took off 0 bases at V and 2 bases at J, with 12 bases between the two ends. Germline V gene lookup returns CDR1 SGHKS and CDR2 YYEKEE (reference sequence). The length of the CDR3 is 15 residues. Here the CDR3 reads CASSLGRWTTYEQYF. In nucleotides, the CDR3 is TGTGCCAGCAGCTTGGGGCGGTGGACTACCTACGAGCAGTACTTC.

The chain couples TRBV12-3 or TRBV12-4 to TRBJ2-1; TRBD2 matches at 8 bases. The J segment lost 8 bases and the V segment lost 3 bases, leaving 6 bases of the junction unmatched. This CDR3 is built from 14 residues. CDR3 coding DNA: TGTGCCAGCAGTTTCGGGACTAGATTCGATGAGCAGTTCTTC. Protein: CASSFGTRFDEQFF.

V and J are TRBV6-5 and TRBJ2-5; weak D call: TRBD2 (6 bases). In germline, CDR1 is MNHEY, CDR2 SVGAGI. V lost 7 bases, J lost 11 bases, and 26 bases lay in between. This CDR3 region has 15 residues. The CDR3 reads CASTRVGGLRNEQYF. CDR3 bases: TGTGCCAGCACCCGGGTGGGAGGCCTTAGGAATGAGCAGTACTTC.

The chain employs TRBV10-3 and TRBJ2-7; 8 bases are shared with TRBD1. The CDR3 has 13 amino acids. CDR1 and CDR2 from the germline V gene are ENHRY and SYGVKD. Trimming cost V 1 base and J 7 bases; bases outside gene matches: 3. Written as DNA, the CDR3 is TGTGCCATCAGTGAGTTGGACAGGGAAGAGCAGTACTTC. Protein sequence: CAISELDREEQYF.

This clonotype was counted only a few times. The V gene is TRBV7-2, the J gene TRBJ1-5, with 8 bases matching TRBD1. From germline, CDR1 is SGHTA and CDR2 FQGNSA. This CDR3 is built from 14 residues. With 6 bases clipped from V and 6 bases from J, the junction kept 7 bases outside the gene matches. CDR3 bases: TGTGCCAGCAGTCCAGGGGGCGTTGCTCAGCCCCAGCATTTT. It translates to CASSPGGVAQPQHF.

V usage is TRBV5-5 and J usage is TRBJ2-1; 14 bases agree with TRBD2. Germline V CDR1 and CDR2: SGHKS, YYEKEE (reference sequence). With V trimmed by 4 bases and J by 6 bases, 6 bases remained unmatched. The CDR3 extends over 16 amino acids. The CDR3 region has the DNA TGTGCCAGCAGCCAGTGGACTAGCGGGAGGACCAATGAGCAGTTCTTC. Translation: CASSQWTSGRTNEQFF.

The sample holds a few counts of this clonotype. The chain links TRBV7-6 to TRBJ2-1; 8 nucleotides agree with TRBD2. The CDR3 is 15 amino acids. Germline lookup yields CDR1 SGHVS and CDR2 FNYEAQ. V lost 5 bases to trimming and J lost 2 bases; unmatched junction nucleotides: 5. The CDR3 sequence is CASSRAGATYNEQFF. In DNA, the CDR3 is TGTGCCAGCAGCCGAGCGGGAGCGACCTACAATGAGCAGTTCTTC.

Only one count was recorded for this clonotype. CDR3 in DNA: TGTGCCACCAGTGGACAAGGGGCCGTCAATGAGCAGTTCTTC. Protein: CATSGQGAVNEQFF. The chain links TRBV24-1 to TRBJ2-1, with D perhaps matching TRBD1 (5 bases). Trimming left V 5 bases short and J 6 bases short, with 13 bases between. The germline V gene encodes CDR1 KGHDR and CDR2 SFDVKD. CDR3 size: 14 residues.

The CDR3 coding sequence is TGTGCCAGCAGCTTTATCAGCGGAGCAAGAGGCACAGATACGCAGTATTTT. It translates to CASSFISGARGTDTQYF. The chain uses TRBV7-2 and TRBJ2-3; D possibly corresponds to TRBD2 (5 bases). Germline values: CDR1 SGHTA, CDR2 FQGNSA. V was trimmed by 3 bases and J by 1 base, leaving 17 bases between them. CDR3 length: 17 residues.

This chain links TRBV30 with TRBJ2-3; 8 bases are a match to TRBD1. Per germline, CDR1 GTSNPN and CDR2 SVGIG (reference sequence). The CDR3 runs to 15 residues. Trimming at V came to 3 bases and at J to 2 bases, leaving 7 bases not matched to a gene. CDR3 residues: CAWRPQGVNTDTQYF. For the CDR3, the DNA is TGTGCCTGGAGACCACAGGGGGTAAACACAGATACGCAGTATTTT.

This clonotype was seen only once. CDR3 amino acids: CASSTSPAGGMNTEAFF. The CDR3 DNA reads TGCGCCAGCAGCACTTCCCCGGCAGGGGGGATGAACACTGAAGCTTTCTTT. V is TRBV5-1 and J is TRBJ1-1, with 7 bases that match TRBD1. V lost 4 bases, J lost 0 bases, and 12 bases stayed unmatched. The CDR3 sequence is 17 residues long. Germline V gene sequence: CDR1 SGHRS, CDR2 YFSETQ. Complete variable domain (other parts from reference TRBV5-1 and TRBJ1-1): KAGVTQTPRYLIKTRGQQVTLSCSPISGHRSVSWYQQTPGQGLQFLFEYFSETQRNKGNFPGRFSGRQFSNSRSEMNVSTLELGDSALYLCASSTSPAGGMNTEAFFGQGTRLTVV.

This chain links TRBV6-4 with TRBJ2-3, with 12 bases aligning to TRBD2. Trimming cost V 2 bases and J 0 bases; bases outside gene matches: 3. This CDR3 spans 17 amino acids. Germline loops: CDR1 MRHNA, CDR2 SNTAGT. The CDR3 loop reads CASSDGTSGHSTDTQYF. CDR3 sequence (DNA): TGTGCCAGCAGTGACGGGACTAGCGGGCATAGCACAGATACGCAGTATTTT.

This clonotype was detected only once. This chain connects TRBV25-1 to TRBJ1-5; 7 bases map to TRBD1. Germline V gene data show CDR1 as MGHDK and CDR2 as SYGVNS. Trimming took 5 bases from V and 4 from J; bases not matched to a gene: 8. The CDR3 is made up of 15 amino acids. Here the CDR3 DNA reads TGTGCCAGCAGTAGAAAAGGGACAGTAAATCAGCCCCAGCATTTT. Translated: CASSRKGTVNQPQHF.